This T cell receptor beta chain was documented in a study of blood T cell repertoires in COVID-19. In the study overall: The cDNA or gDNA used as material had been derived from T cells, B-cell-depleted T cells, or PBMCs.

Germline lookup yields CDR1 KGHSH and CDR2 LQKENI. This CDR3 spans 14 amino acids. Trimming cost V 4 bases and J 5 bases, with 12 bases left between them. Original processing notes: How many nucleated cells were present was estimated from reference gene primer amplification. The table came from immunoSEQ multiplex PCR; TCRdb's copy has only in-frame clones and leaves some out. V, J and clone size were drawn from that table, and D and trimming were deduced from the DNA. This sample has 100,000 to 120,000 clones, with under 75% found just once. Sequencing was performed on peripheral blood. This chain connects TRBV18 to TRBJ1-3; TRBD1 might be the D (5 bases). The TCR comes from a woman aged 55-75 years with acute or convalescent COVID-19. The CDR3 protein is CASSRTTDRNTIYF. The DNA of the CDR3 is TGTGCCAGCTCACGAACGACAGATAGAAACACCATATATTTT.